The present TCR beta chain was sequenced within a study of T cell responses to AZD1222 COVID-19 vaccine. Whole-study findings and limits: Among those given AZD1222, only five or six were seropositive at baseline. Across the whole spike, CD4 TCRs peaked at regions 160-218 and 743-854. White British donors predominated, females outnumbered males, and clonal diversity was possibly underestimated.

The assay was immunoSEQ multiplex PCR, and TCRdb's table has in-frame clones only and misses some. The repertoire holds 150,000 to 200,000 clones, 85% to 90% seen once, with about 6.9% in the top ten. This clone was counted a few times. Its antigen is unidentified. The sequence was collected from an adult in good health. Here the sequenced sample was peripheral blood, taken on day 0 of AZD1222 vaccination.

CDR3 protein: CASSPLGGRKEKLFF. Here the CDR3 DNA reads TGTGCCAGCAGTCCCCTGGGAGGGCGGAAAGAAAAACTGTTTTTT. This chain connects TRBV27 to TRBJ1-4; D is undetermined. The CDR3 has 15 residues. Trimming shortened V by 5 bases and J by 8 bases, and 18 bases separated the two germline ends. The germline V gene has CDR1 MNHEY and CDR2 SMNVEV (reference sequence).